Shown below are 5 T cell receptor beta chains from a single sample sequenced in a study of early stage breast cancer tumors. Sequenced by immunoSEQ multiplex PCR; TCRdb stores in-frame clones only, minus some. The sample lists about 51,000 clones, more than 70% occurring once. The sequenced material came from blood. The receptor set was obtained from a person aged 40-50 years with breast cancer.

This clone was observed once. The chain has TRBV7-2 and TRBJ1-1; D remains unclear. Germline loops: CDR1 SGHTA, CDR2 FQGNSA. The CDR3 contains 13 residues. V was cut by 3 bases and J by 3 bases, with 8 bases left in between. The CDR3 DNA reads TGTGCCAGCAGCTTCCAGGCTTACACTGAAGCTTTCTTT. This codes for CASSFQAYTEAFF.

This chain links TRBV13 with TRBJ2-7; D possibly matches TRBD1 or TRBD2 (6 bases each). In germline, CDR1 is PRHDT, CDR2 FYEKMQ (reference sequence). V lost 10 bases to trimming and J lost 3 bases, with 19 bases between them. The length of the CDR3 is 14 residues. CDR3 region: CATTSRGAFYEQYF. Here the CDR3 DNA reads TGTGCCACCACATCGAGGGGGGCCTTCTACGAGCAGTACTTC.

The CDR3 DNA reads as TGTGCCAGCAGCTCCGGGACTAGGGGGAACACAGATACGCAGTATTTT. Translating gives CASSSGTRGNTDTQYF. The chain is built from TRBV7-3 and TRBJ2-3, with 8 positions matching TRBD2. The CDR3 contains 16 residues. V shed 4 bases, J shed 2 bases, and the junction held 8 bases outside the gene matches. CDR1 is SGHTA, CDR2 FQGTGA, per germline.

DNA for the CDR3: TGTGCCAGCTCACCCCTCGGGACAGGGGGTGAAAAACTGTTTTTT. It specifies CASSPLGTGGEKLFF. The chain uses TRBV18 and TRBJ1-4, with TRBD1 matching over 11 bases. This CDR3 has 15 residues. Germline CDR1 and CDR2: KGHSH and LQKENI. Trimming cost V 3 bases and J 7 bases; bases outside gene matches: 4.

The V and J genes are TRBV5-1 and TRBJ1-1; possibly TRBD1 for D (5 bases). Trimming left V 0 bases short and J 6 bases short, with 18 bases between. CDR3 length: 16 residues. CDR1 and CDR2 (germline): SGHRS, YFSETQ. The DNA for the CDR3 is TGCGCCAGCAGCTTGGCCGTCGGGGGTGGTAGATCTGAAGCTTTCTTT. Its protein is CASSLAVGGGRSEAFF.